This TCR beta chain was captured by sequencing in a study of blood T cell repertoires in COVID-19. Background on the study: Researchers got acute and convalescent COVID-19 samples from the United States, Italy and Spain.

Only in-frame clones appear in the TCRdb table, and some are missing; sequencing was by immunoSEQ multiplex PCR. The table records approximately 84,000 clones, approximately 83% of them present only once. CDR3 length: 13 residues. Per germline, CDR1 LGHDT and CDR2 YNNKEL (reference sequence). The V and J ends lost 2 bases and 7 bases respectively, with 9 bases between them. The V call is TRBV3-1 (or the pseudogene TRBV3-2), the J call TRBJ2-1; TRBD1 might be the D (6 bases). The sequencing input was peripheral blood. The receptor was derived from a woman over 75 with acute or convalescent COVID-19. The CDR3 loop reads CASSQNRVNEQFF. CDR3 DNA sequence: TGTGCCAGCAGCCAAAACAGGGTAAATGAGCAGTTCTTC.